Given below is one TCR beta chain in context. The source of the sample is a study of blood T cell repertoires in COVID-19. Per germline, CDR1 LNHNV and CDR2 YYDKDF (reference sequence). The CDR3 loop spans 14 amino acids. Losses at the gene ends were 5 bases for V and 6 bases for J; bases not matched to a gene: 9. Sequencing was performed with immunoSEQ multiplex PCR; in TCRdb, only in-frame clones are kept and a portion is missing. This table has 150,000 to 200,000 clones, roughly nine tenths appearing once. This chain uses TRBV15 with TRBJ1-2; 7 positions match TRBD1. Sequenced input: peripheral blood. The clonotype originates from a man younger than 35 who had recovered from COVID-19. This chain's CDR3 is CATSVGGEVDGYTF. The CDR3 nucleotides are TGTGCCACCAGCGTAGGGGGCGAAGTTGATGGCTACACCTTC.